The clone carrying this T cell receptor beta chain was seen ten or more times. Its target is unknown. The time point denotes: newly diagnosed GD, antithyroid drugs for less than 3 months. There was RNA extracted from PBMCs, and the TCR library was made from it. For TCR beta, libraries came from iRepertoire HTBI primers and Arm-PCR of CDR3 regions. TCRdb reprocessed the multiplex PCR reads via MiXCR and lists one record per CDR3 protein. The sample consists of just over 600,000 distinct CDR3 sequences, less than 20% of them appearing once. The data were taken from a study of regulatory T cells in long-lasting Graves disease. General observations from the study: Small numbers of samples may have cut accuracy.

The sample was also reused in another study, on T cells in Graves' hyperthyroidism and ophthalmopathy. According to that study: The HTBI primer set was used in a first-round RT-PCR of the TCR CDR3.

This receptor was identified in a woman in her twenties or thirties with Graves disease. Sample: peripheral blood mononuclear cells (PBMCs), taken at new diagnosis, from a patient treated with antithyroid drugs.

In DNA, the CDR3 is TGTGCCAGCAAGGAAACGTCCACAGATACGCAGTATTTT. Amino acid sequence: CASKETSTDTQYF. The chain joins TRBV2 to TRBJ2-3, with D unclear. Deletions cut 7 bases from V and 2 bases from J, with 10 bases between. The CDR3 covers 13 residues. Germline V gene sequence: CDR1 SNHLY, CDR2 FYNNEI.